This T cell receptor beta chain derives from a study of regulatory T cells in long-lasting Graves disease. Looking at the study overall: Positive TSH receptor antibodies alongside over 5 years of antithyroid drugs were what marked Graves' disease as persistent. Study-wide results and caveats: The number of shared public clonotypes was higher in persistent patients (2,741) than new patients (approximately 1,000). The study found TRBV28, TRBJ1-2 and TRBJ2-5 favored in persistent disease.

Time point meaning: persistent/refractory GD, antithyroid drugs over 5 years with positive TRAb. Following extraction of RNA from PBMCs, that RNA was used to make the TCR library. Criteria from the American Thyroid Association guidelines were applied to diagnose Graves' disease. About this clonotype itself: Its target is not known.

CDR1 is MNHEY, CDR2 SVGEGT, per germline. The V end was cut by 0 bases, the J end by 1 base, with 9 bases between. The CDR3 runs to 15 residues. The authors built TCR beta libraries using iRepertoire HTBI primers and Arm-PCR of CDR3 regions. TCRdb independently ran MiXCR on the multiplex PCR reads; one entry per CDR3 protein. Here the sample spans roughly 400,000 distinct CDR3 sequences, roughly 20% being singletons. The V call is TRBV6-2 or TRBV6-3, the J call TRBJ2-5; weak D call: TRBD2 (6 bases). Sequencing used peripheral blood mononuclear cells (PBMCs), obtained when the disease was refractory, from a patient treated with antithyroid drugs. The receptor was isolated from a female donor with Graves disease. Here the CDR3 reads CASSYSREAQETQYF. The CDR3, as DNA: TGTGCCAGCAGTTACTCGAGGGAGGCCCAAGAGACCCAGTACTTC.